The present TCR beta chain was sequenced within a study of T cell responses to AZD1222 COVID-19 vaccine. The overall study: Second-dose timings of about 4 or about 12 weeks were pooled.

Study observations and caveats: Vaccine-related CD4 TCRs covered spike, predominating at 160-218 and 743-854. All repertoire sampling was performed exclusively after the peak T cell response.

Turning to this clone: Its antigen is as yet unknown.

The CDR3 is 13 amino acids. The trim removed 5 bases at V and 3 bases at J, leaving 3 bases unmatched. Germline V gene data show CDR1 as SGHRS and CDR2 as YFSETQ. Repertoires were generated with immunoSEQ multiplex PCR, while TCRdb's copy carries only in-frame clones and drops some. This sample has around 92,000 clones, with approximately 91% found just once. Sequences were derived from peripheral blood, sampled on day 0 of AZD1222 vaccination. This TCR was recovered from an adult in good health. The genes are TRBV5-1 and TRBJ2-5; TRBD1 agrees at 8 bases. The CDR3 spells CASSLTGEETQYF. CDR3 nucleotides: TGCGCCAGCAGTTTGACAGGGGAAGAGACCCAGTACTTC.